Listed below are T cell receptor beta chains from one sample, sequenced in a study of T cells in Graves' hyperthyroidism and ophthalmopathy. MiXCR was run by TCRdb on the multiplex PCR reads, yielding one entry per CDR3 protein. The table lists a few hundred thousand distinct CDR3 sequences, roughly 14% of them singletons. The sample was blood. The receptors here all came from a woman in her 30s with Graves' hyperthyroidism that later progressed to Graves' ophthalmopathy. Each CDR3 is given with its conserved first and last residue. A D gene is named only where the DNA matches it firmly. Clone size is given for some rows only: seen once, a few or many times, or a class if the clone is expanded.

clone size | D gene | J gene | V gene | CDR3 DNA | CDR3 protein
many | . | TRBJ1-2 | TRBV2 | TGTGCCAGCAGAGACACCTATGGCTACACCTTC | CASRDTYGYTF
. | . | TRBJ2-5 | TRBV11-2 | TGTGCCAGCAGCTTAGCCTGGGGGATTGGAGAGACCCAGTACTTC | CASSLAWGIGETQYF
many | TRBD2 | TRBJ2-7 | TRBV7-9 | TGTGCCAGCAGCTCCTCCCTAGCGGGATACCCCTACGAGCAGTACTTC | CASSSSLAGYPYEQYF
few | . | TRBJ2-3 | TRBV3-1 | TGTGCCAGCTCTAGGGTATCGGGCACAGATACGCAGTATTTT | CASSRVSGTDTQYF
. | TRBD1 | TRBJ2-7 | TRBV27 | TGTGCCAGCAGTTTGGTGCAGGGGGCCCGCGAGCAGTACTTC | CASSLVQGAREQYF
many | . | TRBJ1-1 | TRBV5-1 | TGCGCCAGCAGCTTAGGGGTGACCGGCACCCCGAACACTGAAGCTTTCTTT | CASSLGVTGTPNTEAFF
. | . | TRBJ2-1 | TRBV29-1 | TGCAGCGGTACTGCTGCGGCTCGGGAGCAGTTCTTC | CSGTAAAREQFF
. | TRBD2 | TRBJ2-3 | TRBV20-1 | TGCAGTGCTAGAGATTGGTCTAGCGGGAGTACAGATACGCAGTATTTT | CSARDWSSGSTDTQYF
many | TRBD1 | TRBJ2-3 | TRBV7-9 | TGTGCCAGCAGACCAGGGGGTTCCACAGATACGCAGTATTTT | CASRPGGSTDTQYF
. | . | TRBJ2-5 | TRBV28 | TGTGCCAGCAGTTTCGGGGGCTACCAAGAGACCCAGTACTTC | CASSFGGYQETQYF
many | . | TRBJ2-1 | TRBV11-3 | TGTGCCAGCAGCCCAGGGGCCCCCGGCACGGAGTTCTTC | CASSPGAPGTEFF
many | . | TRBJ2-1 | TRBV12-3/TRBV12-4 | TGTGCCAGCAGTCGCCCCCCCAGGGCCGGTCAGTATGAGCAGTTCTTC | CASSRPPRAGQYEQFF
many | . | TRBJ1-4 | TRBV29-1 | TGCAGCGTTGAAGACCTTCAGTTTAATGAAAAACTGTTTTTT | CSVEDLQFNEKLFF
. | . | TRBJ1-1 | TRBV18 | TGTGCCAGCTCACCCCCCAGCCCTCCTCAAGCTTTCTTT | CASSPPSPPQAFF
. | . | TRBJ2-3 | TRBV7-2 | TGTGCCAGCAGCCGAGGGGGGCCTCAGCAGTATTTT | CASSRGGPQQYF
. | . | TRBJ2-3 | TRBV19 | TGTGCCAGTAGTATTTTGGGGCCGGTGAGCACAGATACGCAGTATTTT | CASSILGPVSTDTQYF
. | . | TRBJ1-5 | TRBV2 | TGTGCCAGCATGCCGCAGGGTTCCAATCAGCCCCAGCATTTT | CASMPQGSNQPQHF
many | . | TRBJ2-3 | TRBV6-6 | TGTGCCAGCAGTTACGGTCGTAAAGAGGATACGCAGTATTTT | CASSYGRKEDTQYF
many | TRBD2 | TRBJ2-2 | TRBV2 | TGTGCCAGCAGTAATTTAGCGGGAGGGCCGGTCGGGGAGCTGTTTTTT | CASSNLAGGPVGELFF
. | . | TRBJ2-2 | TRBV9 | TGTGCCAGCAGCGTAGGGGGCGCGGAGGCGGCCGGGGAGCTGTTTTTT | CASSVGGAEAAGELFF
many | TRBD1 | TRBJ2-7 | TRBV29-1 | TGCAGCGTTGATAGCTCGGGACAGGGGTACGAGCAGTACTTC | CSVDSSGQGYEQYF
few | TRBD1 | TRBJ1-5 | TRBV19 | TGTGCCAGCATCCCGCAGGGACAGGGGCATCAGCCCCAGCATTTT | CASIPQGQGHQPQHF
many | . | TRBJ1-2 | TRBV10-2 | TGCGCCAGCAGTCACGGACAGTCCTCCTCCTATGGCTACACCTTC | CASSHGQSSSYGYTF
. | TRBD1 | TRBJ2-7 | TRBV4-3 | TGCGCCAGCAGCTTTGGACAGGGTTCGGACGAGCAGTACTTC | CASSFGQGSDEQYF
. | . | TRBJ2-1 | TRBV9 | TGTGCCAGCAGCGTAGCAGGGTCGAGTTCCGATGAGCAGTTCTTC | CASSVAGSSSDEQFF
. | TRBD1 | TRBJ1-6 | TRBV7-9 | TGTGCCAGCAGCTTACAGGGACAGGGCTTTAATTCACCCCTCCACTTT | CASSLQGQGFNSPLHF
many | TRBD2 | TRBJ2-7 | TRBV5-6 | TGTGCCAGCAGCCCTGGACTAGGCGAGGGGTACGAGCAGTACTTC | CASSPGLGEGYEQYF
many | TRBD2 | TRBJ2-3 | TRBV28 | TGTGCCAGTACCGGGGGGGGAGATACGCAGTATTTT | CASTGGGDTQYF
. | TRBD1 | TRBJ1-1 | TRBV27 | TGTGCCAGCAGTCGAGACAGGGGTATATACACTGAAGCTTTCTTT | CASSRDRGIYTEAFF
many | . | TRBJ2-7 | TRBV5-1 | TGCGCCAGCAGCTTGGAAGACTACGAGCAGTACTTC | CASSLEDYEQYF
many | . | TRBJ2-2 | TRBV19 | TGTGCCAGTAGTATGGTGGGAGCGAACACCGGGGAGCTGTTTTTT | CASSMVGANTGELFF
. | TRBD2 | TRBJ2-5 | TRBV4-1 | TGCGCCAGCAGCCACCCTGGGTGGACTAGCGGGAAGCGTCAGTACTTC | CASSHPGWTSGKRQYF
many | . | TRBJ2-7 | TRBV6-1 | TGTGCCAGCAGTCACGGGGGCAGGACTAGACCCTACGAGCAGTACTTC | CASSHGGRTRPYEQYF
many | . | TRBJ1-1 | TRBV2 | TGTGCCAGCAGTGAGGGCACCCCTCAAGCTTTCTTT | CASSEGTPQAFF
many | TRBD1 | TRBJ1-1 | TRBV30 | TGTGCCTTAGCACAGGGGTCGTACACTGAAGCTTTCTTT | CALAQGSYTEAFF
many | TRBD2 | TRBJ2-1 | TRBV20-1 | TGCAGTGCTAGGGTTAGCGGGAGCCCTTACAATGAGCAGTTCTTC | CSARVSGSPYNEQFF
. | TRBD1 | TRBJ2-5 | TRBV24-1 | TGTGCCACCGGGACAGATGAGACCCAGTACTTC | CATGTDETQYF
many | TRBD1 | TRBJ2-7 | TRBV28 | TGTGCCAGCAGTCCCGCCGGGACAGGGTCCTACGAGCAGTACTTC | CASSPAGTGSYEQYF
. | TRBD1 | TRBJ2-2 | TRBV7-3 | TGTGCCAGCAGCTTATCAGGACAGGGGGCCGGGGAGCTGTTTTTT | CASSLSGQGAGELFF
few | . | TRBJ1-5 | TRBV28 | TGTGCCAGCAGTTGGGAGCAGCCCCAGCATTTT | CASSWEQPQHF
many | . | TRBJ2-3 | TRBV7-8 | TGTGCCAGCAGCTTTCTCAGGGATGGCACAGATACGCAGTATTTT | CASSFLRDGTDTQYF
. | . | TRBJ1-1 | TRBV11-3 | TGTGCCAGCAGCTTAGGGGGGGCGCGGAACACTGAAGCTTTCTTT | CASSLGGARNTEAFF
few | . | TRBJ1-6 | TRBV30 | TGTGCCTGGAGTGTGGTGGCCAAATGGGGGGCAGAAAATTCACCCCTCCACTTT | CAWSVVAKWGAENSPLHF
many | . | TRBJ2-1 | TRBV14 | TGTGCCAGCAGCCCAGTGGGAGGAGGGTTTAGCTCCTACAATGAGCAGTTCTTC | CASSPVGGGFSSYNEQFF
many | TRBD1 | TRBJ1-5 | TRBV28 | TGTGCCAGCAGTTCCAGGGACAGGGGGAGGCCCCAGCATTTT | CASSSRDRGRPQHF
many | . | TRBJ2-3 | TRBV7-3 | TGTGCCAGCAGCTTAATCAGTTCAGATACGCAGTATTTT | CASSLISSDTQYF
few | . | TRBJ2-3 | TRBV10-3 | TGTGCCATCAGTGAGGGTGGGGGGCCAACAGATACGCAGTATTTT | CAISEGGGPTDTQYF
. | . | TRBJ1-2 | TRBV18 | TGTGCCAGCTCACCAGCGGTTCAAGGGGATGGCTACACCTTC | CASSPAVQGDGYTF
many | TRBD1 | TRBJ1-2 | TRBV10-3 | TGTGCCATCAGTGAGTTTCTCGGGACAGGATTTGGCTACACCTTC | CAISEFLGTGFGYTF
. | . | TRBJ1-2 | TRBV28 | TGTGCCAGCAGTTTATTCCAGACCAATGGCTACACCTTC | CASSLFQTNGYTF
many | . | TRBJ2-7 | TRBV6-1 | TGTGCCAGCAGTATGGGGGAGGTCCGCTCCTACGAGCAGTACTTC | CASSMGEVRSYEQYF
many | . | TRBJ1-6 | TRBV3-1 | TGTGCCAGCAGCTGGAGACAGGCCGATTCACCCCTCCACTTT | CASSWRQADSPLHF
few | TRBD2 | TRBJ2-1 | TRBV27 | TGTGCCACCTACCTAGCGGGAGCAAACAATGAGCAGTTCTTC | CATYLAGANNEQFF